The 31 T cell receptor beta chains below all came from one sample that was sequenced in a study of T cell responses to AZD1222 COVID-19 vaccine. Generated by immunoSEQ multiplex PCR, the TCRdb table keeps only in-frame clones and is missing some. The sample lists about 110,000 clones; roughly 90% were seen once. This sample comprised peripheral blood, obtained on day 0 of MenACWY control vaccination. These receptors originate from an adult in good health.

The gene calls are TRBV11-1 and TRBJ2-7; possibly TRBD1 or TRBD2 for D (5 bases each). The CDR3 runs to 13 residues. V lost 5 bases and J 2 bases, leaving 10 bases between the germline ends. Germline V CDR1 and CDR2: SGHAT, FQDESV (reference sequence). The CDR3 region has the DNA TGTGCCAGCAGCCCTTCGGGGCCCTACGAGCAGTACTTC. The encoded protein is CASSPSGPYEQYF. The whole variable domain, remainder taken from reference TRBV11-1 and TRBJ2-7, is EAEVAQSPRYKITEKSQAVAFWCDPISGHATLYWYRQILGQGPELLVQFQDESVVDDSQLPKDRFSAERLKGVDSTLKIQPAELGDSAMYLCASSPSGPYEQYFGPGTRLTVT.

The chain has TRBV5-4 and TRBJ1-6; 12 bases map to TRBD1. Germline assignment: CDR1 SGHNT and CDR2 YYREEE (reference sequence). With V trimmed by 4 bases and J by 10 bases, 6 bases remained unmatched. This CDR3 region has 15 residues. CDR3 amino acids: CASSGGQGAVSPLHF. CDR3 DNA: TGTGCCAGCAGCGGGGGACAGGGGGCTGTATCACCCCTCCACTTT.

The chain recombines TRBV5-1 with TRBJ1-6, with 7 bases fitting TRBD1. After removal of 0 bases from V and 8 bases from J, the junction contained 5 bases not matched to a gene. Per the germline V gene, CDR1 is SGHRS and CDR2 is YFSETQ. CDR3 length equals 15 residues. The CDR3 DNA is TGCGCCAGCAGCTTGGAGACAGGGCAGGATTCACCCCTCCACTTT. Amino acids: CASSLETGQDSPLHF.

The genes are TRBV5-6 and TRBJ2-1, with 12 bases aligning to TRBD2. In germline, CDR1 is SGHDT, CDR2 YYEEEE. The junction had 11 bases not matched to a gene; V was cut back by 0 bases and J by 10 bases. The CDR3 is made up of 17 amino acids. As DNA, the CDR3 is TGTGCCAGCAGCTTGGCCCGGGCTAGCGGGGGGGCCTACGAGCAGTTCTTC. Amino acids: CASSLARASGGAYEQFF.

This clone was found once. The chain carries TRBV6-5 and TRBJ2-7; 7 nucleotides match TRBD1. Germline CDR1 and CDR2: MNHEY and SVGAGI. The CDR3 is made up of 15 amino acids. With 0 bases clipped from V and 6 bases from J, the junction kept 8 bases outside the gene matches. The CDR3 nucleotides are TGTGCCAGCAGTTACTCGAGGGTACAGGGGATCGAGCAGTACTTC. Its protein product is CASSYSRVQGIEQYF.

The CDR3 nucleotides read TGTGCCACCAGTGACACATCCGACCGGGACAGTCCCTGCGAGCAGTACTTC. It encodes CATSDTSDRDSPCEQYF. The chain employs TRBV24-1 and TRBJ2-7, with 7 positions matching TRBD1. Germline V CDR1 and CDR2: KGHDR, SFDVKD. V shed 4 bases and J 6 bases; nucleotides not matched to a gene: 17. The CDR3 length is 17 residues.

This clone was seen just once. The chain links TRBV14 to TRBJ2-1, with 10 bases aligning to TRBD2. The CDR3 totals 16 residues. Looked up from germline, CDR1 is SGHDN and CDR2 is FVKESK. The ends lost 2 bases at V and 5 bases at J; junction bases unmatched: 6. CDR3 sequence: CASSQFLAGAHNEQFF. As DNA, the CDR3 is TGTGCCAGCAGCCAATTCCTAGCGGGGGCCCACAATGAGCAGTTCTTC.

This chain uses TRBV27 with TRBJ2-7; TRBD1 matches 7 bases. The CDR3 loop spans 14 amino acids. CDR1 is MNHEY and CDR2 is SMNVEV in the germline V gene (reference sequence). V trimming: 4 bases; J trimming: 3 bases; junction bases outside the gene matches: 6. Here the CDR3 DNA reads TGTGCCAGCAGTTCACAGGGGCCGATCTACGAGCAGTACTTC. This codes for CASSSQGPIYEQYF.

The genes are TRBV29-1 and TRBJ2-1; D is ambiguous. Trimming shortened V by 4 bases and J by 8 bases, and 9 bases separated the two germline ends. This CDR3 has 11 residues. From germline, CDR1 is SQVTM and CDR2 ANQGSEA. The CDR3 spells CSVGLFYEQFF. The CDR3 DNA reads TGCAGCGTTGGGCTATTCTATGAGCAGTTCTTC.

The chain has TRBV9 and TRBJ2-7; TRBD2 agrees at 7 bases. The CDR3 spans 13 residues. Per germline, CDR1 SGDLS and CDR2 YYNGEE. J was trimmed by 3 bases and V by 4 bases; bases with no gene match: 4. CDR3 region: CASSTGLNYEQYF. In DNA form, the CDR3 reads TGTGCCAGCAGCACGGGACTAAACTACGAGCAGTACTTC.

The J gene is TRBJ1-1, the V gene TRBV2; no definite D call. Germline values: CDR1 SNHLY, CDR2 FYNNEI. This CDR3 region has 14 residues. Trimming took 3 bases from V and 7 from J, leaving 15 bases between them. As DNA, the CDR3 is TGTGCCAGCAGTGACCTGGGAGGGCGTCGTGAAGCTTTCTTT. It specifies CASSDLGGRREAFF.

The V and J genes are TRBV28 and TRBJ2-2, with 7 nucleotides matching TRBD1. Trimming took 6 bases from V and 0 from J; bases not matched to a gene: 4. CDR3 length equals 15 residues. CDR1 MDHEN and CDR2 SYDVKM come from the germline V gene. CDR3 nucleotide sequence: TGTGCCAGCAGCTCCGGGACAGCGAACACCGGGGAGCTGTTTTTT. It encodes CASSSGTANTGELFF. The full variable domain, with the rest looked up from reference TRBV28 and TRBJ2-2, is DVKVTQSSRYLVKRTGEKVFLECVQDMDHENMFWYRQDPGLGLRLIYFSYDVKMKEKGDIPEGYSVSREKKERFSLILESASTNQTSMYLCASSSGTANTGELFFGEGSRLTVL.

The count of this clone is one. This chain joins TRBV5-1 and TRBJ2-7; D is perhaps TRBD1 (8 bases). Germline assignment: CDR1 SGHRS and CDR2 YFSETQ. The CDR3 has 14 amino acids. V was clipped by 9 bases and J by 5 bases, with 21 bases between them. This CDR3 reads CATSGQGGTDEQYF. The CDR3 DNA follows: TGCGCCACCTCCGGACAGGGAGGGACGGACGAGCAGTACTTC.

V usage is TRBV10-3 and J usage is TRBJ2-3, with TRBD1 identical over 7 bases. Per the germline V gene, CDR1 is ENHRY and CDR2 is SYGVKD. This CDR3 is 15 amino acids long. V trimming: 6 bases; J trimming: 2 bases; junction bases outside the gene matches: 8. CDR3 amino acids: CAISFDRADTDTQYF. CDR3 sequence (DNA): TGTGCCATCAGCTTCGACAGGGCCGACACAGATACGCAGTATTTT.

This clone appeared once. CDR3 loop: CASSFQSQLIDGYTF. In DNA form, the CDR3 reads TGTGCCAGCAGCTTTCAATCACAGCTGATTGATGGCTACACCTTC. The rearrangement uses TRBV7-9 and TRBJ1-2; D ambiguous. Germline values: CDR1 SEHNR, CDR2 FQNEAQ (reference sequence). This CDR3 comprises 15 residues. V lost 3 bases, J lost 6 bases, and 17 bases lay in between.

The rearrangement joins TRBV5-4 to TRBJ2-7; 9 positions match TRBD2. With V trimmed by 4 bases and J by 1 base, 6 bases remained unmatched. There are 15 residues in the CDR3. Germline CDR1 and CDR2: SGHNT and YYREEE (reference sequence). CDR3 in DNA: TGTGCCAGCAGCCCCGGGACTAGCACGTCCTACGAGCAGTACTTC. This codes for CASSPGTSTSYEQYF.

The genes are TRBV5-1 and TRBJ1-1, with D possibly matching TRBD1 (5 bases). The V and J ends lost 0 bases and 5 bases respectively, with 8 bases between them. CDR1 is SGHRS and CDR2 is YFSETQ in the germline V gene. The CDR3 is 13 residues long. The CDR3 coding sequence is TGCGCCAGCAGCTTGGGCTCAGGGACTGAAGCTTTCTTT. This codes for CASSLGSGTEAFF.

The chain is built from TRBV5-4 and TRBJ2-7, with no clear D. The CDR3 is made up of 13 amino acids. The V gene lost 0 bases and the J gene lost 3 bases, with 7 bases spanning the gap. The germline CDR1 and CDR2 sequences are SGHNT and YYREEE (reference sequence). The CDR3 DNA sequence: TGTGCCAGCAGCTTGGGGCAGAACTACGAGCAGTACTTC. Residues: CASSLGQNYEQYF. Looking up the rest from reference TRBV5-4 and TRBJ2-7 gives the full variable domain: ETGVTQSPTHLIKTRGQQVTLRCSSQSGHNTVSWYQQALGQGPQFIFQYYREEENGRGNFPPRFSGLQFPNYSSELNVNALELDDSALYLCASSLGQNYEQYFGPGTRLTVT.

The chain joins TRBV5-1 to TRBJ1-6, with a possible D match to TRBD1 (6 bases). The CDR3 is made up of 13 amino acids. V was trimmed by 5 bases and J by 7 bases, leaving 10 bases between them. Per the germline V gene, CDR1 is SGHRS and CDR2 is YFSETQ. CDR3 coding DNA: TGCGCCAGCAGTCAGGGGTGGAATTCACCCCTCCACTTT. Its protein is CASSQGWNSPLHF.

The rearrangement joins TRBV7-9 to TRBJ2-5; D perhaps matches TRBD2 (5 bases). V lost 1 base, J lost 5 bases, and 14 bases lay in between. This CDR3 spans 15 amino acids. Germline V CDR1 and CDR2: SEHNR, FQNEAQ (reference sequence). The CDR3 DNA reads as TGTGCCAGCAGCTTAGGTGGCAGCGGATTGGAGACCCAGTACTTC. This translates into CASSLGGSGLETQYF.

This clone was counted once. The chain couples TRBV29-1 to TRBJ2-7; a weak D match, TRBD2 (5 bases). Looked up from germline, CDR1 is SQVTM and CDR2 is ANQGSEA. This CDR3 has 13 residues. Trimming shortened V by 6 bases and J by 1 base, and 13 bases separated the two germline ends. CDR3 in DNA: TGCAGCGTCCTGAGAGCGGATTCCTACGAGCAGTACTTC. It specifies CSVLRADSYEQYF.

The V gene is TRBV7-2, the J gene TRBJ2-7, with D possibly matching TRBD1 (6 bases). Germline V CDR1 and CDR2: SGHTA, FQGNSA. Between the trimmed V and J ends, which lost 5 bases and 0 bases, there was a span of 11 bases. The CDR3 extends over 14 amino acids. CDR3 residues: CASSTDRYSYEQYF. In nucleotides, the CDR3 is TGTGCCAGCAGCACGGACAGATACTCCTACGAGCAGTACTTC.

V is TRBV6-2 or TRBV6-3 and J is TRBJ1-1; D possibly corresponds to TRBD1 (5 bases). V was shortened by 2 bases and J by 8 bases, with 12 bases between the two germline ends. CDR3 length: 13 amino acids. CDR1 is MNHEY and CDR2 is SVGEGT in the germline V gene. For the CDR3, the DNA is TGTGCCAGCAGTTACGAGGGACTCCGCGAAGCTTTCTTT. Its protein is CASSYEGLREAFF.

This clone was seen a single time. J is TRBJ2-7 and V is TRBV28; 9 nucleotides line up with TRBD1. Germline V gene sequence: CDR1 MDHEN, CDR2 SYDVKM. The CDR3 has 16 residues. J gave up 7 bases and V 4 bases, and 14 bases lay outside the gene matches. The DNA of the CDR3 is TGTGCCAGCAGTTCAAACGCCGGGACAGGGATTGCTGAGCAGTACTTC. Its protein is CASSSNAGTGIAEQYF.

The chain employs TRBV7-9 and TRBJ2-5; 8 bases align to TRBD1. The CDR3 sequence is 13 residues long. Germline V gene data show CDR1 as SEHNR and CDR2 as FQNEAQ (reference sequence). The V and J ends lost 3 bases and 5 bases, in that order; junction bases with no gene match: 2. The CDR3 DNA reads TGTGCCAGCAGCTTCGACAGGGGTGAGACCCAGTACTTC. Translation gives CASSFDRGETQYF.

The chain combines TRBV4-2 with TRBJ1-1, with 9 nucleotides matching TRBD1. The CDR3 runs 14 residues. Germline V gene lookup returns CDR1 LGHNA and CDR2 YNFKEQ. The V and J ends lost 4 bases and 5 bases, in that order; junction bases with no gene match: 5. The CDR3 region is CASSRDRASTEAFF. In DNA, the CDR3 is TGTGCCAGCAGCCGGGACAGGGCATCTACTGAAGCTTTCTTT.

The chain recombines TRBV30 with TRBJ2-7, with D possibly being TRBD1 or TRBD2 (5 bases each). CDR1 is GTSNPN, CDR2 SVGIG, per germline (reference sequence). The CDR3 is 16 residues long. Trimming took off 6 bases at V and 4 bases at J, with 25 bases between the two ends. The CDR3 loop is CACRDLRGPPPYEQYF. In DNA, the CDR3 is TGTGCCTGCAGGGATTTGAGGGGACCTCCTCCGTACGAGCAGTACTTC.

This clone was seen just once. The CDR3 protein is CASSLRSGAYRTYEQYF. The CDR3 DNA is TGTGCCAGCAGCTTAAGAAGCGGGGCATATCGAACCTACGAGCAGTACTTC. The V and J genes are TRBV13 and TRBJ2-7; 7 bases agree with TRBD2. With 2 bases clipped from V and 2 bases from J, the junction kept 12 bases outside the gene matches. Per germline, CDR1 PRHDT and CDR2 FYEKMQ (reference sequence). The CDR3 totals 17 residues. Full variable domain (rest looked up from reference TRBV13 and TRBJ2-7): AAGVIQSPRHLIKEKRETATLKCYPIPRHDTVYWYQQGPGQDPQFLISFYEKMQSDKGSIPDRFSAQQFSDYHSELNMSSLELGDSALYFCASSLRSGAYRTYEQYFGPGTRLTVT.

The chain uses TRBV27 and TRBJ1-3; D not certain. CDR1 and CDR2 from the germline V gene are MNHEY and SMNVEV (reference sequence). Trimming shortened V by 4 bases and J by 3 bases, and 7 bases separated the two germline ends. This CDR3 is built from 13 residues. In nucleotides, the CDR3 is TGTGCCAGCAGTTCGTGGCTTGGAAACACCATATATTTT. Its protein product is CASSSWLGNTIYF.

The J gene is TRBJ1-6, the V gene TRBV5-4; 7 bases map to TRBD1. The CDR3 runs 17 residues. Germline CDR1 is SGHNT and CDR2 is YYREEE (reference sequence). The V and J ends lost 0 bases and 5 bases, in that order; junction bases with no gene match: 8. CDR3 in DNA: TGTGCCAGCAGCTTGGGATCCGGGACAGCCAATAATTCACCCCTCCACTTT. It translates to CASSLGSGTANNSPLHF. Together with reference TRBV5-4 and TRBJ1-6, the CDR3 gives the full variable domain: ETGVTQSPTHLIKTRGQQVTLRCSSQSGHNTVSWYQQALGQGPQFIFQYYREEENGRGNFPPRFSGLQFPNYSSELNVNALELDDSALYLCASSLGSGTANNSPLHFGNGTRLTVT.

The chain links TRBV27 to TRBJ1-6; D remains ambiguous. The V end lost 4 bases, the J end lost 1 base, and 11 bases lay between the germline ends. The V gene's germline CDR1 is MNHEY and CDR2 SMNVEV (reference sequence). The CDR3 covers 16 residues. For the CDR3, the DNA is TGTGCCAGCAGTTCACATAAGGGATCCTATAATTCACCCCTCCACTTT. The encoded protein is CASSSHKGSYNSPLHF.